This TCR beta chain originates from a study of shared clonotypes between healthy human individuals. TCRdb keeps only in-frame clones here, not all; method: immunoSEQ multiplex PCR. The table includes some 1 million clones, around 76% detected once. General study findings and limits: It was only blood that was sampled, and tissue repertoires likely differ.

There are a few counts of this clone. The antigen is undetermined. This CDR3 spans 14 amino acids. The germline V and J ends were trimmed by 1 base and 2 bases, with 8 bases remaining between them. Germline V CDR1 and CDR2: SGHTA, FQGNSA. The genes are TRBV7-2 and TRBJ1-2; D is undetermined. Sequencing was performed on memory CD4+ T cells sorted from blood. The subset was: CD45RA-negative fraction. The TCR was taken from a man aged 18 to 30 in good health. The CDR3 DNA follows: TGTGCCAGCAGCTTAGAGGGCAGGAACTATGGCTACACCTTC. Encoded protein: CASSLEGRNYGYTF.